This T cell receptor beta chain was observed in a study of shared clonotypes between healthy human individuals. Findings of the study overall: Donors were few, which limited the genetic and exposure-history diversity represented.

A remark on this clone: No antigen is known for it.

Researchers ran the assay at a deep level. TCRdb's copy holds only in-frame clones and misses some; the assay was immunoSEQ multiplex PCR. The table lists under 600,000 clones, around 97% of them singletons, with about 0.057% in the top ten. Between the trimmed V and J ends, which lost 0 bases and 2 bases, there was a span of 13 bases. This CDR3 spans 16 amino acids. Germline-derived CDR1 and CDR2 are SGHRS and YFSETQ. The sequenced sample consisted of naive CD4+ T cells sorted from blood. Subset given: CD45RA+ positively selected. The chain employs TRBV5-1 and TRBJ2-3; D not resolved. The sequence was collected from a woman between 25 and 40 years old in good health. As DNA, the CDR3 is TGCGCCAGCAGCTTGGTCTTTAGGGCTGTCACAGATACGCAGTATTTT. Protein sequence: CASSLVFRAVTDTQYF.